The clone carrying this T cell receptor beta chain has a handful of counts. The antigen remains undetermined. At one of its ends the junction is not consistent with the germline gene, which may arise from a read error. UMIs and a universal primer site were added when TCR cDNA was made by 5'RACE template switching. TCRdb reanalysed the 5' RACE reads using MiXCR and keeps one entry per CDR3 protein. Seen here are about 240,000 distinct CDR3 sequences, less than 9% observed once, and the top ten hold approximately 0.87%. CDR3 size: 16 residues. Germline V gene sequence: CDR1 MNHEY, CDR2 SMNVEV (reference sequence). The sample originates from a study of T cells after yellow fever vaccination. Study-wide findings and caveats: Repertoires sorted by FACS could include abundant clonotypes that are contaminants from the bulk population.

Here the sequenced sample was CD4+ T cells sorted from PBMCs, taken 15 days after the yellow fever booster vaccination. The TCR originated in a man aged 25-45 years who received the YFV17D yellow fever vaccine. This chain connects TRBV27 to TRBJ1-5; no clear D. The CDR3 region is CTSSLWSQRNHQPQHF. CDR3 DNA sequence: TGCACCAGCAGTCTATGGAGTCAACGGAATCATCAGCCCCAGCATTTT.